Included here is one TCR beta chain sequence, with context. Antigen: not known. This sample stems from a study of OX40 agonist ivuxolimab in advanced cancers. Findings of the study overall: More expanded clones were found, on average, in CD8+ than in CD4+ T cells.

Assay: immunoSEQ multiplex PCR; the TCRdb copy retains only in-frame clones and omits some. The table shows fewer than 35,000 clones, with 75% to 95% occurring only once. The receptor comes from an adult with an advanced solid tumor such as melanoma, head and neck, liver or kidney cancer. Sequencing was performed on CD4+ or CD8+ T cells sorted from blood, taken in a trial of the OX40 agonist ivuxolimab.

In nucleotides, the CDR3 is TGTGCCACCAGCAGAGATAGGCCTTACAGGAGCTCCTACGAGCAGTACGTC. Amino acids: CATSRDRPYRSSYEQYV. This chain uses TRBV15 with TRBJ2-7, with D tentatively TRBD1 (5 bases). Germline CDR1 is LNHNV and CDR2 is YYDKDF (reference sequence). Trimming took off 0 bases at V and 0 bases at J, with 15 bases between the two ends. The CDR3 sequence is 17 residues long.